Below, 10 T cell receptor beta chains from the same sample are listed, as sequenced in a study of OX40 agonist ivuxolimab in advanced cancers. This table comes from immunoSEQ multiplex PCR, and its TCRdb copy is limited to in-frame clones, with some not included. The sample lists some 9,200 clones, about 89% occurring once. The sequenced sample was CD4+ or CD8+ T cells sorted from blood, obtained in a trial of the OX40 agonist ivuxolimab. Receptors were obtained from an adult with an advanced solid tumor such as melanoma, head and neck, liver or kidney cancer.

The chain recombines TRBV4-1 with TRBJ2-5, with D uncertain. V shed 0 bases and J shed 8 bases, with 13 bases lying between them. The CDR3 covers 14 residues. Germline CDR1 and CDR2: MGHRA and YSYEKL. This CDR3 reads CASSQDRSLDTQYF. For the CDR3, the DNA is TGCGCCAGCAGCCAAGATCGCTCCCTCGATACCCAGTACTTC.

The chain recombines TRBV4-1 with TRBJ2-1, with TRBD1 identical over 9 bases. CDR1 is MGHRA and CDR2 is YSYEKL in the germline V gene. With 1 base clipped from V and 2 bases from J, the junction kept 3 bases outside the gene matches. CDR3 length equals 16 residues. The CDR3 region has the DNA TGCGCCAGCAGCCAAGTCGGACAGGGGCCCTACAATGAGCAGTTCTTC. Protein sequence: CASSQVGQGPYNEQFF.

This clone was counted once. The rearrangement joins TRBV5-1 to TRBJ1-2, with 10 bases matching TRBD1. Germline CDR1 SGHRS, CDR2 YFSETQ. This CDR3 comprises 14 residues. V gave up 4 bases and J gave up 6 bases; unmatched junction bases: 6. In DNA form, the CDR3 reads TGCGCCAGCAGCGCGGGAGGGACAGGGGATGGCTACACCTTC. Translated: CASSAGGTGDGYTF.

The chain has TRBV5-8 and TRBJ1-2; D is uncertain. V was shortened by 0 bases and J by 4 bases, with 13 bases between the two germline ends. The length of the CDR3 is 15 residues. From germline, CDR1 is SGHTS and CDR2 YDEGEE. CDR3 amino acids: CASSLEGSVLYGYTF. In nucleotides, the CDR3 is TGTGCCAGCAGCTTGGAAGGGAGCGTGCTCTATGGCTACACCTTC.

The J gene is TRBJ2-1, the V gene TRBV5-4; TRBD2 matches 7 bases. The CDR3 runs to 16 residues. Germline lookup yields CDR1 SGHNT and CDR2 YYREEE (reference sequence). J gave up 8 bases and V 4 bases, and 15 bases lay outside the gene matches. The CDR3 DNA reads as TGTGCCAGCAGCCCATTGAGGGAGGGCCGGATCCATGAGCAGTTCTTC. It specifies CASSPLREGRIHEQFF.

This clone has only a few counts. As DNA, the CDR3 is TGTGCCAGCAGCTTCAGGGGGCTGGCTGAAGCTTTCTTT. It is translated as CASSFRGLAEAFF. The rearrangement joins TRBV5-5 to TRBJ1-1; 8 bases line up with TRBD1. CDR1 and CDR2 (germline): SGHKS, YYEKEE (reference sequence). V lost 2 bases, J lost 6 bases, and 3 bases stayed unmatched. The CDR3 runs to 13 residues.

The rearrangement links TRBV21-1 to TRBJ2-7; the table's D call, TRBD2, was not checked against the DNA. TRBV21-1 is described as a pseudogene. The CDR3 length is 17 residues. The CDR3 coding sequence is TGTGCCAGCAGCACCTTCTCGACTAGCGGGAGCTCCTACGAGCAGTACTTC. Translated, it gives CASSTFSTSGSSYEQYF.

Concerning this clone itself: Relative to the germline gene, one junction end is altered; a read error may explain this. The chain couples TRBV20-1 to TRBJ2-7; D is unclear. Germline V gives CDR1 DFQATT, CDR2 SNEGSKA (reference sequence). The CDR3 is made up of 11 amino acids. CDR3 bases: TGCAGTGCTACGGTCTCCCACGAGCAGTACTTC. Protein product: CSATVSHEQYF.

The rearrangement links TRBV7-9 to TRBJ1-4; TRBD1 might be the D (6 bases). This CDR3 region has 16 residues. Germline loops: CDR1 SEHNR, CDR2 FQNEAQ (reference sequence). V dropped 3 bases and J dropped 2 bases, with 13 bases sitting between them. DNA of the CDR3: TGTGCCAGCAGCTTCCGCCAGGGGAGTACTAATGAAAAACTGTTTTTT. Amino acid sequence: CASSFRQGSTNEKLFF.

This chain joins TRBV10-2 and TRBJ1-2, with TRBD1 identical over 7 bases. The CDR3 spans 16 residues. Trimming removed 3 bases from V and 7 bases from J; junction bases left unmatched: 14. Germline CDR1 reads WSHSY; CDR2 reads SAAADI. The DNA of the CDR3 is TGCGCCAGCAGTGACCTATACAGGGGTGCAAAAGCTGGCTACACCTTC. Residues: CASSDLYRGAKAGYTF.